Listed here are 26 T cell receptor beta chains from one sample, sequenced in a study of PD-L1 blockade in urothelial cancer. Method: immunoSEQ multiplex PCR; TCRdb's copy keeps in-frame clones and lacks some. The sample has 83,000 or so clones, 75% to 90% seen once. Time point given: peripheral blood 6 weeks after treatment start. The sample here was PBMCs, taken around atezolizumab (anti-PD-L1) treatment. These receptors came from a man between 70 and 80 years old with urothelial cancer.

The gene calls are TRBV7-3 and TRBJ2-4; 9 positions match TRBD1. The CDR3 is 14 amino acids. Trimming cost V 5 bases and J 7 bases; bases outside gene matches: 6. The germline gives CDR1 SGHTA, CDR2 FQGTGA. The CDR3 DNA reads TGTGCCAGCAGCCCCCGGGGACAGGGCAACATTCAGTACTTC. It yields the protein CASSPRGQGNIQYF.

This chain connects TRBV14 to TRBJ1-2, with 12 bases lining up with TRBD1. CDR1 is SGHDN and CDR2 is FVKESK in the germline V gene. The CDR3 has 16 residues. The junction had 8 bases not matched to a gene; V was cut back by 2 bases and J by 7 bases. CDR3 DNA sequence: TGTGCCAGCAGCCAACTCGCCGGGACAGGGGGCCGTGGCTACACCTTC. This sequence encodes CASSQLAGTGGRGYTF.

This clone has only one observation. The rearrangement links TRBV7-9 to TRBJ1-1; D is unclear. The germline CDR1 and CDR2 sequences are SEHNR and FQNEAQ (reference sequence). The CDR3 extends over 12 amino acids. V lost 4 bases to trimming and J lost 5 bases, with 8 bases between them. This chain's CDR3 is CASSSRGTEAFF. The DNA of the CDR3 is TGTGCCAGCAGCTCAAGAGGAACTGAAGCTTTCTTT.

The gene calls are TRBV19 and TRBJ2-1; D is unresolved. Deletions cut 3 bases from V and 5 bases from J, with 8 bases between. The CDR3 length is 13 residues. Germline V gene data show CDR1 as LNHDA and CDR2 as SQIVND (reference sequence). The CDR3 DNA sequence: TGTGCCAGTAGTATTAGTGTGGACAATGAGCAGTTCTTC. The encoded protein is CASSISVDNEQFF.

The CDR3 DNA follows: TGCGCCAGCAGCTCCAGACAGGGGGCGCCCTACGAGCAGTACTTC. This sequence encodes CASSSRQGAPYEQYF. V usage is TRBV5-1 and J usage is TRBJ2-7; 10 positions match TRBD1. The CDR3 sequence is 15 residues long. V gave up 3 bases and J gave up 2 bases; unmatched junction bases: 5. CDR1 is SGHRS, CDR2 YFSETQ, per germline.

CDR3 nucleotide sequence: TGCGCCAGCAGTCAATTCTCTCGGACAGCTTCTAATGAAAAACTGTTTTTT. Protein sequence: CASSQFSRTASNEKLFF. V gene TRBV23-1 combines with J gene TRBJ1-4; possible D gene TRBD1, 6 bases. TRBV23-1 is annotated as an ORF whose role is uncertain. CDR3 length: 17 amino acids. The V and J ends lost 1 base and 3 bases respectively, with 15 bases between them.

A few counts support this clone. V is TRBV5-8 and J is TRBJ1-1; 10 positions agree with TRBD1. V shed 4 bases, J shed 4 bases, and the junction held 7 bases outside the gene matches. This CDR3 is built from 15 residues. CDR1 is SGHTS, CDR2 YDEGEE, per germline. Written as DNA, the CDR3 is TGTGCCAGCAGCCTAAGGACAGGGGGGTCCACTGAAGCTTTCTTT. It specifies CASSLRTGGSTEAFF.

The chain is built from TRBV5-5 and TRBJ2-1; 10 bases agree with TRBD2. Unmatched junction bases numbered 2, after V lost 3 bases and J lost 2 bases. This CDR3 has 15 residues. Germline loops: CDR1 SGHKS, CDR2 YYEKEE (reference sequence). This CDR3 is CASSYGLAAYNEQFF. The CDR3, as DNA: TGTGCCAGCAGCTACGGACTAGCGGCCTACAATGAGCAGTTCTTC.

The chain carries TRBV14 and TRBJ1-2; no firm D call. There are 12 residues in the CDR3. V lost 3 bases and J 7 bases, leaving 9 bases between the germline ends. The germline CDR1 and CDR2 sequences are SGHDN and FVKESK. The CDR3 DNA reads TGTGCCAGCAGCCATGGAGGGTTTGGCTACACCTTC. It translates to CASSHGGFGYTF.

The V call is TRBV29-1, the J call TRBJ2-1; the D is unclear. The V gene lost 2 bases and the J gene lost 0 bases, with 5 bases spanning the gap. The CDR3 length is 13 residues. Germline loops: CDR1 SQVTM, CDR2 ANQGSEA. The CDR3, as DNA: TGCAGCGTTGAAAGGAGCTCCTACAATGAGCAGTTCTTC. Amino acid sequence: CSVERSSYNEQFF.

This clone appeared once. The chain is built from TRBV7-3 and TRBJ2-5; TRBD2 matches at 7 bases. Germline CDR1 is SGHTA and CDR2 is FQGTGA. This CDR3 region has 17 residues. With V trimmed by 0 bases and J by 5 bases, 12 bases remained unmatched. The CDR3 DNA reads TGTGCCAGCAGCTTAACGGGTTTTGGGGGAGGGCAGGAGACCCAGTACTTC. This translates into CASSLTGFGGGQETQYF.

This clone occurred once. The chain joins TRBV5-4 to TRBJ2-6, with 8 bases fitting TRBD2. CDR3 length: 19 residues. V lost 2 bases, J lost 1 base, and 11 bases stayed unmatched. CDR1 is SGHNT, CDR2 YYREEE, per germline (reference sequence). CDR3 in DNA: TGTGCCAGCAGCTTAGGGAGCCCCAGCGGGAGTTCTGGGGCCAACGTCCTGACTTTC. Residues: CASSLGSPSGSSGANVLTF.

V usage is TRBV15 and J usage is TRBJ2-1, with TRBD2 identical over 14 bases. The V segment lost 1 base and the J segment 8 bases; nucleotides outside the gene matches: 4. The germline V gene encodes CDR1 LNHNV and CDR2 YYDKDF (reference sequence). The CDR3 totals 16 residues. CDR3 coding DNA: TGTGCCACCAGCAGAGGACTAGCGGGGGGGGAGTATGAGCAGTTCTTC. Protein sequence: CATSRGLAGGEYEQFF.

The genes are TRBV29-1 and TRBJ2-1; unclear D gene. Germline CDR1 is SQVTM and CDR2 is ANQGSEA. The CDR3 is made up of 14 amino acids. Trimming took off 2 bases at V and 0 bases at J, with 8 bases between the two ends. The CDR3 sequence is CSVEQRNSYNEQFF. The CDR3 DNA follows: TGCAGCGTTGAACAGAGGAACTCCTACAATGAGCAGTTCTTC.

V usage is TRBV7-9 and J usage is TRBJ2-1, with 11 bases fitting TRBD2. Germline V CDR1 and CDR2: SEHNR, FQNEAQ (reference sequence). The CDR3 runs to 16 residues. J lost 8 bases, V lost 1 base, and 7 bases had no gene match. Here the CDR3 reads CASSLGSGGGSDEQFF. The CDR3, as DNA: TGTGCCAGCAGCTTAGGTAGCGGGGGGGGCAGTGATGAGCAGTTCTTC.

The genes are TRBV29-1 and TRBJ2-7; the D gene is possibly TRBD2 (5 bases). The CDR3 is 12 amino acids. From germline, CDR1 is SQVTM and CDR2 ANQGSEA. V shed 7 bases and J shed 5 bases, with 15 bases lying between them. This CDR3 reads CSAKAEPHEQYF. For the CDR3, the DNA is TGCAGCGCCAAAGCGGAACCCCACGAGCAGTACTTC.

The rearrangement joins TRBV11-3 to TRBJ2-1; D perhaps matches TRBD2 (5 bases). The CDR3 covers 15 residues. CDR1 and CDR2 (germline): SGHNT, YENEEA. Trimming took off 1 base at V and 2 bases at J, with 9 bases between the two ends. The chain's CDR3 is CASSLGTRTYNEQFF. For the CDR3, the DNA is TGTGCCAGCAGCTTAGGCACTAGGACCTACAATGAGCAGTTCTTC.

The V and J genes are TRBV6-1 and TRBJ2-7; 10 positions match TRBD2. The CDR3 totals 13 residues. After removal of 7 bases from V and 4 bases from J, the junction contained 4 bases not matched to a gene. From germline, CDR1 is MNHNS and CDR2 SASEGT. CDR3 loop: CASNLAGGYEQYF. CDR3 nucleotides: TGTGCCAGCAACTTAGCGGGGGGTTACGAGCAGTACTTC.

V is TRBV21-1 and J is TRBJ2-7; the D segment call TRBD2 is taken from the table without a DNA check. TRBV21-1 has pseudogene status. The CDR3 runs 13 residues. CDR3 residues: CASNDRGFYEQYF. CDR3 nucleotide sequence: TGTGCCAGCAACGATCGGGGATTCTACGAGCAGTACTTC.

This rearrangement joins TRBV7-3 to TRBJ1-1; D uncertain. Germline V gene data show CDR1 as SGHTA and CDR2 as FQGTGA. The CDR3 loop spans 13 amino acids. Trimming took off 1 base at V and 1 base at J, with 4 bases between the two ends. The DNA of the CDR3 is TGTGCCAGCAGCTTAAACACGAACACTGAAGCTTTCTTT. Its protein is CASSLNTNTEAFF.

CDR3 nucleotide sequence: TGTGCCAGCTCACCACTAGGACAGAATAATTCACCCCTCCACTTT. Translation: CASSPLGQNNSPLHF. V usage is TRBV18 and J usage is TRBJ1-6; D might be TRBD1 (6 bases). Trimming shortened V by 1 base and J by 5 bases, and 9 bases separated the two germline ends. The germline V gene has CDR1 KGHSH and CDR2 LQKENI. The CDR3 length is 15 residues.

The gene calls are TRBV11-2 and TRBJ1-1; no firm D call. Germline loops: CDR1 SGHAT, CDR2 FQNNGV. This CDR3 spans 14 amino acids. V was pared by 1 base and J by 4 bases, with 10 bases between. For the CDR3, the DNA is TGTGCCAGCAGCTTAGCCGCGGGAAGCACTGAAGCTTTCTTT. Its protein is CASSLAAGSTEAFF.

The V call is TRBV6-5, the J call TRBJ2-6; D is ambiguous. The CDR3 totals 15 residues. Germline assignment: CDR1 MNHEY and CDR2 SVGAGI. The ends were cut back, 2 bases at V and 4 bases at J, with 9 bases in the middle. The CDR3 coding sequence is TGTGCCAGCAGTTACACGGTCTTCGGGGCCAACGTCCTGACTTTC. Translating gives CASSYTVFGANVLTF.

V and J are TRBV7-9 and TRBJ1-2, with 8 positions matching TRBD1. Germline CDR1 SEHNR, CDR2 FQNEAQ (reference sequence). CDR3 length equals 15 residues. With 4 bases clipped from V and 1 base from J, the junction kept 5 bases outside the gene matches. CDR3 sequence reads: CASSSTGGFNYGYTF. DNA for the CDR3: TGTGCCAGCAGCTCCACAGGGGGGTTTAACTATGGCTACACCTTC.

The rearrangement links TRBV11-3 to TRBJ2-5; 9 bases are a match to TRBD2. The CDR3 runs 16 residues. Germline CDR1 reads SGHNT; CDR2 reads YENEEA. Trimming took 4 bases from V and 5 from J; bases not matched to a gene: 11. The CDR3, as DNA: TGTGCCAGCAGCTCCCGGGGAGCGGGAGGTAGGGAGACCCAGTACTTC. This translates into CASSSRGAGGRETQYF.

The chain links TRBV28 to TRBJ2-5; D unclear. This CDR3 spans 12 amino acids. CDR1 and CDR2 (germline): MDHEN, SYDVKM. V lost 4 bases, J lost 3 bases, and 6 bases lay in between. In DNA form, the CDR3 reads TGTGCCAGCAGTTCCTTTGAAGAGACCCAGTACTTC. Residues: CASSSFEETQYF. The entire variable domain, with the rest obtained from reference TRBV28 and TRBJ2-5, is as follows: DVKVTQSSRYLVKRTGEKVFLECVQDMDHENMFWYRQDPGLGLRLIYFSYDVKMKEKGDIPEGYSVSREKKERFSLILESASTNQTSMYLCASSSFEETQYFGPGTRLLVL.